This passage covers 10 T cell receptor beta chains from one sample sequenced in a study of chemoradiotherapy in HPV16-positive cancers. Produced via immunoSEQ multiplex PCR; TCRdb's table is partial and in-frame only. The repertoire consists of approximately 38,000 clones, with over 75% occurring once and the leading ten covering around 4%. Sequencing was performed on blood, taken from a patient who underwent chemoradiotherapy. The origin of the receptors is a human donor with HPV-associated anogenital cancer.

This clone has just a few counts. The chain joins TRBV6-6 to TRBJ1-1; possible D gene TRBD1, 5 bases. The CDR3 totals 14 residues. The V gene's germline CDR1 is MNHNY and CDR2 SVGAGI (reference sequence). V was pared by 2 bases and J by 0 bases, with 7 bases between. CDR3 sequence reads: CASSYGALNTEAFF. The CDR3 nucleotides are TGTGCCAGCAGTTACGGGGCCTTGAACACTGAAGCTTTCTTT.

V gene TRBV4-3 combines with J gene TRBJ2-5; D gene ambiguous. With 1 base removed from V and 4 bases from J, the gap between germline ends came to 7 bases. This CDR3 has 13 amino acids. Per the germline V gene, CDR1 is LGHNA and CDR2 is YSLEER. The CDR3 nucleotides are TGCGCCAGCAGCCAAGTCGCTCGAGAGACCCAGTACTTC. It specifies CASSQVARETQYF.

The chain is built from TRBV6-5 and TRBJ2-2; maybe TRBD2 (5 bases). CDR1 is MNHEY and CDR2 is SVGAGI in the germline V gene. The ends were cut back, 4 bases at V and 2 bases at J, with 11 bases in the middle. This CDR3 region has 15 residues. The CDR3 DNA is TGTGCCAGCAGTTCGGGGATATCTAACACCGGGGAGCTGTTTTTT. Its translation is CASSSGISNTGELFF.

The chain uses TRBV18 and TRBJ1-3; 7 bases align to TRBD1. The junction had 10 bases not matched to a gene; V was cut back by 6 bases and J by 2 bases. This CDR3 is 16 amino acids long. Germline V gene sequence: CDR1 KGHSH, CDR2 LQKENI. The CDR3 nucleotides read TGTGCCAGCTCCCCGAGGGAGGGGGCAGCTGGAAACACCATATATTTT. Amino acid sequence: CASSPREGAAGNTIYF.

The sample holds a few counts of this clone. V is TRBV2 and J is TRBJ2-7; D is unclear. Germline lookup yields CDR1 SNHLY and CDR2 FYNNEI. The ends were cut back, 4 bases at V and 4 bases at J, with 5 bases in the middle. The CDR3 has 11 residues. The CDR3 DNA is TGTGCCAGCAGTGGCGGTTACGAGCAGTACTTC. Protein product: CASSGGYEQYF.

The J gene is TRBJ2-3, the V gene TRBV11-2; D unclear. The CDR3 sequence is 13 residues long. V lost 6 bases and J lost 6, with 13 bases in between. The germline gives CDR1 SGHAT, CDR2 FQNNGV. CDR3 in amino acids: CASRTAIIDTQYF. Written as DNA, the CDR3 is TGTGCCAGCAGAACCGCTATTATTGATACGCAGTATTTT.

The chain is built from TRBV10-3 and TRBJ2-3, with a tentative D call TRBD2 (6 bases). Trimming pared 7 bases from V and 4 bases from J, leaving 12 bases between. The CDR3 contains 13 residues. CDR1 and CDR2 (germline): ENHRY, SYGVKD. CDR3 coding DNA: TGTGCCATCAAGTCGGGGGAGGCAGATACGCAGTATTTT. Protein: CAIKSGEADTQYF.

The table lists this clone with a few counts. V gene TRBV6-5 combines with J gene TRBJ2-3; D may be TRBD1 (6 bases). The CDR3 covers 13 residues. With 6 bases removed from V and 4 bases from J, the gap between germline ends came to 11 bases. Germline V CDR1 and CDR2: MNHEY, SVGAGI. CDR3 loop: CASRKQGSDTQYF. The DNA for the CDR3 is TGTGCCAGCAGGAAACAGGGTTCAGATACGCAGTATTTT.

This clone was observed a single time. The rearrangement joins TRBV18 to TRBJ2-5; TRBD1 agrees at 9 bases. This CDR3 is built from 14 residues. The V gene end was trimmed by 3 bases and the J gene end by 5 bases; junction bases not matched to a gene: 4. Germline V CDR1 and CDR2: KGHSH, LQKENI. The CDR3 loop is CASSPLQGAETQYF. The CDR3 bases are TGTGCCAGCTCACCGCTACAGGGGGCCGAGACCCAGTACTTC.

The CDR3 loop reads CASSSELTNEKLFF. The CDR3 DNA reads TGTGCCAGCAGCTCCGAGTTAACTAATGAAAAACTGTTTTTT. V and J are TRBV7-9 and TRBJ1-4, with no clear D. Deletions cut 4 bases from V and 1 base from J, with 7 bases between. The germline CDR1 and CDR2 sequences are SEHNR and FQNEAQ (reference sequence). This CDR3 is built from 14 residues. Using reference TRBV7-9 and TRBJ1-4 for the parts outside the CDR3, the full variable domain is DTGVSQNPRHKITKRGQNVTFRCDPISEHNRLYWYRQTLGQGPEFLTYFQNEAQLEKSRLLSDRFSAERPKGSFSTLEIQRTEQGDSAMYLCASSSELTNEKLFFGSGTQLSVL.